This TCR beta chain was captured by sequencing in a study of T cells after yellow fever vaccination. Study overall: Researchers used SMART-Seq v4 Ultra Low Input to prepare fractions that had low cell numbers.

Study results and caveats: Among primary-vaccination clones, most reappeared after the booster, at approximately 97% for CD4 and more than 75% for CD8.

As regards this clonotype: The antigen remains undetermined.

TCRdb reanalysed the 5' RACE reads using MiXCR and keeps one entry per CDR3 protein. The sample has about 310,000 distinct CDR3 sequences; around 4% are singletons. The source is a man aged 18 to 30 who received the YFV17D yellow fever vaccine. Sample: PBMCs, taken on the day of the yellow fever booster vaccination.

CDR3 amino acids: CASKLAFDSGNTIYF. For the CDR3, the DNA is TGTGCCAGCAAATTGGCATTTGACTCTGGAAACACCATATATTTT. The chain links TRBV27 to TRBJ1-3, with D unresolved. V was clipped by 7 bases and J by 0 bases, with 13 bases between them. The CDR3 is 15 residues long. Looked up from germline, CDR1 is MNHEY and CDR2 is SMNVEV (reference sequence).